These 4 T cell receptor beta chains share one sample of origin, sequenced in a study of blood T cell repertoires in COVID-19. Assay used: immunoSEQ multiplex PCR; TCRdb lists only in-frame clones, some missing. The table includes roughly 200,000 clones, 70% to 90% detected once. The sample taken for sequencing was PBMCs or T cells enriched from blood (not recorded which). These receptors came from a man between 25 and 39 years old who had recovered from COVID-19.

The CDR3 nucleotides read TGTGCCAGCAGCTTAATTACCGACAGGCAGGGGGGAAATTCACCCCTCCACTTT. It translates to CASSLITDRQGGNSPLHF. The V and J genes are TRBV13 and TRBJ1-6; 7 positions agree with TRBD1. CDR3 size: 18 residues. V gave up 2 bases and J gave up 7 bases; unmatched junction bases: 14. CDR1 and CDR2 (germline): PRHDT, FYEKMQ (reference sequence).

The chain has TRBV10-1 and TRBJ1-2, with unresolved D. This CDR3 region has 13 residues. V was cut by 2 bases and J by 4 bases, with 8 bases left in between. Germline CDR1 is WNHNN and CDR2 is SYGVQD (reference sequence). The CDR3 spells CASSEGVGYGYTF. CDR3 DNA sequence: TGCGCCAGCAGTGAGGGAGTTGGCTATGGCTACACCTTC.

This chain uses TRBV7-2 with TRBJ2-7; possible D gene TRBD1, 6 bases. The CDR3 totals 13 residues. Trimming pared 3 bases from V and 3 bases from J, leaving 9 bases between. Germline CDR1 and CDR2: SGHTA and FQGNSA. CDR3 in amino acids: CASSLGQNYEQYF. CDR3 coding DNA: TGTGCCAGCAGCTTGGGACAAAACTACGAGCAGTACTTC.

The rearrangement uses TRBV29-1 and TRBJ2-1, with TRBD2 identical over 11 bases. The CDR3 runs to 17 residues. V lost 4 bases to trimming and J lost 6 bases; unmatched junction nucleotides: 14. Germline V gene sequence: CDR1 SQVTM, CDR2 ANQGSEA. This chain's CDR3 is CSVVPIAGGLLGNEQFF. In DNA, the CDR3 is TGCAGCGTTGTACCCATAGCGGGGGGGCTTCTTGGCAATGAGCAGTTCTTC.